A selection of T cell receptor beta chains follows, all from one sample in a study of blood T cell repertoires in COVID-19. Sequencing was performed with immunoSEQ multiplex PCR; in TCRdb, only in-frame clones are kept and a portion is missing. Here the sample spans around 85,000 clones, around 90% being singletons. Sequenced: peripheral blood. The receptors derive from a woman over 75 with active or convalescent COVID-19. Both conserved end residues are part of each CDR3. D genes are given only for firm matches. Clone size is stated in some rows and not others, as once, few, many or a class when expanded.

v_call	d_call	j_call	clone_size	cdr3_nt	cdr3_aa
TRBV18	-	TRBJ1-5	-	TGTGCCAGCTCACCCCCGGGGGGAGACTATCAGCCCCAGCATTTT	CASSPPGGDYQPQHF
TRBV27	TRBD1	TRBJ2-3	-	TGTGCCAGCAGTTTAAGTTTGGGACAGGGCACAGATACGCAGTATTTT	CASSLSLGQGTDTQYF
TRBV4-2	-	TRBJ1-6	-	TGTGCCAGCAGCCAAGATTCTGGCGGGCAATTAAATTCACCCCTCCACTTT	CASSQDSGGQLNSPLHF
TRBV4-3	-	TRBJ2-3	-	TGCGCCAGCAGCCTCGGACCCGGGGGAGATACGCAGTATTTT	CASSLGPGGDTQYF
TRBV7-2	-	TRBJ2-1	once	TGTGCCAGCAGCTTAGAGGGCATAGCGGACAATGAGCAGTTCTTC	CASSLEGIADNEQFF
TRBV7-2	-	TRBJ1-1	-	TGTGCCAGCAGCTTAAGCGGAGTGAACACTGAAGCTTTCTTT	CASSLSGVNTEAFF
TRBV6-2/TRBV6-3	-	TRBJ1-5	-	TGTGCCAGCAGTTACCCCACACAACCTCAGCATTTT	CASSYPTQPQHF
TRBV7-2	-	TRBJ1-4	-	TGTGCCAGCAGCTTAGCCGGCCGGCAGGCTAATGAAAAACTGTTTTTT	CASSLAGRQANEKLFF
TRBV7-9	TRBD2	TRBJ2-7	-	TGTGCCAGCAGCGCGCTTAGCGGGAGTCACTCCGAGCAGTACTTC	CASSALSGSHSEQYF
TRBV7-9	TRBD1	TRBJ2-7	few	TGTGCCAGCAGCTTGAGACAGGGGGCCTACGAGCAGTACTTC	CASSLRQGAYEQYF
TRBV11-2	TRBD1	TRBJ1-1	-	TGTGCCAGCAGTAACACAGGGGGGAACACTGAAGCTTTCTTT	CASSNTGGNTEAFF
TRBV2	-	TRBJ2-2	-	TGTGCCAGCAAAATGAGGTCAGGGGTCACCGGGGAGCTGTTTTTT	CASKMRSGVTGELFF
TRBV9	TRBD2	TRBJ2-3	-	TGTGCCAGCAGCGTCCGGCGGGAGGGCACAGATACGCAGTATTTT	CASSVRREGTDTQYF
TRBV27	TRBD1	TRBJ2-5	-	TGTGCCAGCAGTTTATGGGGGGACAGGCAAGAGACCCAGTACTTC	CASSLWGDRQETQYF
TRBV2	-	TRBJ2-5	-	TGTGCCAGCAGTGATACGAGGGTTGAGACCCAGTACTTC	CASSDTRVETQYF